What follows describes a single TCR beta chain. Its cognate antigen is unknown. The entry originates in a study of T cell responses to AZD1222 COVID-19 vaccine. The CDR3 contains 14 residues. V gave up 1 base and J gave up 1 base, with 8 bases separating them. Germline loops: CDR1 MGHRA, CDR2 YSYEKL. The study, taken as a whole, reports: Seropositivity was recorded at baseline in only a handful of AZD1222 recipients.

Clones were sequenced by immunoSEQ multiplex PCR, and TCRdb holds only the in-frame ones, with some missing. This table has over 100,000 clones, about 93% appearing once. V is TRBV4-1 and J is TRBJ2-7; no firm D call. Sequenced here: peripheral blood, sampled on day 0 of AZD1222 vaccination. This clonotype was sampled from an adult in good health. The CDR3 DNA is TGCGCCAGCAGCCAAGCCCAGTGGTCCTACGAGCAGTACTTC. Translating gives CASSQAQWSYEQYF.